One and the same sample provided the 20 T cell receptor beta chains below, sequenced in a study of blood T cells in healthy people across ages. It was with a sample-barcoded 5' primer and a J-beta primer mix that a second PCR of roughly 6 to 11 cycles was run. MiXCR was run by TCRdb on the 5' RACE reads, yielding one entry per CDR3 protein. The sample shows roughly 800,000 distinct CDR3 sequences, 58% of them seen only once. The sample comprised blood. The source of these receptors is a man aged 25 to 45 in good health.

V usage is TRBV6-5 and J usage is TRBJ2-7, with 13 positions matching TRBD2. The length of the CDR3 is 15 residues. V shed 6 bases and J 12 bases; nucleotides not matched to a gene: 14. CDR1 is MNHEY, CDR2 SVGAGI, per germline. The CDR3 is CASSLKTSGRMYAYF. CDR3 sequence (DNA): TGTGCCAGCAGCCTAAAGACTAGCGGGAGGATGTATGCGTACTTC.

This clonotype was counted only a few times. The genes are TRBV6-5 and TRBJ1-2; TRBD1 is a possible D gene (6 bases). Germline CDR1 MNHEY, CDR2 SVGAGI. The V and J ends lost 0 bases and 0 bases respectively, with 11 bases between them. CDR3 length equals 16 residues. The CDR3: CASSYSGAGANYGYTF. The CDR3 coding sequence is TGTGCCAGCAGTTACTCTGGAGCAGGGGCTAACTATGGCTACACCTTC.

CDR3 in amino acids: CASSQDPGTQVRIYGYTF. CDR3 bases: TGTGCCAGCAGCCAAGATCCGGGCACCCAAGTCCGAATATATGGCTACACCTTC. The chain has TRBV4-2 and TRBJ1-2, with D unclear. The ends were cut back, 0 bases at V and 5 bases at J, with 22 bases in the middle. The CDR3 runs to 18 residues. Germline V gene lookup returns CDR1 LGHNA and CDR2 YNFKEQ.

The V call is TRBV7-2, the J call TRBJ1-2, with TRBD1 as a possible D gene (5 bases). This CDR3 region has 14 residues. Germline CDR1 SGHTA, CDR2 FQGNSA. Trimming shortened V by 3 bases and J by 0 bases, and 8 bases separated the two germline ends. This CDR3 reads CASSLGVTNYGYTF. Written as DNA, the CDR3 is TGTGCCAGCAGCTTGGGGGTGACTAACTATGGCTACACCTTC.

This clonotype was picked up a small number of times. The V and J genes are TRBV20-1 and TRBJ2-1, with a weak D call TRBD2 (6 bases). In germline, CDR1 is DFQATT, CDR2 SNEGSKA (reference sequence). Trimming pared 5 bases from V and 5 bases from J, leaving 13 bases between. This CDR3 is 13 amino acids long. In nucleotides, the CDR3 is TGCAGTGCTCCGCGGGACGTCAACAATGAGCAGTTCTTC. It specifies CSAPRDVNNEQFF.

This sequence joins TRBV2 and TRBJ2-1, with D perhaps TRBD2 (6 bases). The V end was cut by 8 bases, the J end by 10 bases, with 18 bases between. Germline V gene lookup returns CDR1 SNHLY and CDR2 FYNNEI. The CDR3 length is 13 residues. The CDR3 spells CASGDLLQREQFF. The CDR3 DNA sequence: TGTGCCAGCGGGGACTTGCTACAGAGGGAGCAGTTCTTC.

V and J are TRBV7-9 and TRBJ1-2; D possibly corresponds to TRBD1 (5 bases). The germline V gene encodes CDR1 SEHNR and CDR2 FQNEAQ (reference sequence). The ends were cut back, 0 bases at V and 8 bases at J, with 10 bases in the middle. There are 13 residues in the CDR3. The chain's CDR3 is CASSLAAGNGYTF. The CDR3, as DNA: TGTGCCAGCAGCTTAGCTGCAGGGAACGGCTACACCTTC.

This clonotype was counted only a few times. The gene calls are TRBV10-3 and TRBJ2-5, with D possibly TRBD1 on 5 matching bases. The closer fit of TRBJ2-7 to the DNA end suggests the J call may be wrong. The CDR3 is 13 amino acids. Germline CDR1 ENHRY, CDR2 SYGVKD. CDR3 nucleotide sequence: TGTGCCATCAGTGCCCAGGGTGTGGGCGAGCAGTACTTC. This encodes CAISAQGVGEQYF.

The chain carries TRBV12-3 or TRBV12-4 and TRBJ2-7; possible D gene TRBD2, 6 bases. V was pared by 2 bases and J by 2 bases, with 19 bases between. The CDR3 has 17 residues. This CDR3 is CASSLKGGGTVPYEQYF. CDR3 nucleotides: TGTGCCAGCAGTTTAAAGGGAGGCGGGACGGTACCCTACGAGCAGTACTTC.

This clonotype appeared a few times. This chain joins TRBV4-3 and TRBJ2-7, with 11 bases lining up with TRBD2. Germline-derived CDR1 and CDR2 are LGHNA and YSLEER. The V and J ends lost 5 bases and 4 bases, in that order; junction bases with no gene match: 4. The length of the CDR3 is 14 residues. The CDR3 DNA sequence: TGCGCCAGCAGCGCCTCTAGCGGGAGGTACGAGCAGTACTTC. Translated, it gives CASSASSGRYEQYF.

CDR3 sequence: CASKRVSDSYEQFF. In DNA, the CDR3 is TGTGCCAGCAAAAGGGTCAGCGACTCCTACGAGCAGTTCTTC. This chain joins TRBV6-2 or TRBV6-3 and TRBJ2-1, with D hard to call. Germline assignment: CDR1 MNHEY and CDR2 SVGEGT. The CDR3 consists of 14 residues. Trimming shortened V by 7 bases and J by 10 bases, and 20 bases separated the two germline ends.

This clonotype turned up a few times. The chain carries TRBV6-1 and TRBJ1-2; TRBD1 matches at 7 bases. With 5 bases clipped from V and 8 bases from J, the junction kept 11 bases outside the gene matches. Looked up from germline, CDR1 is MNHNS and CDR2 is SASEGT. The CDR3 runs 14 residues. The CDR3 is CASSPDRVIRGYTF. For the CDR3, the DNA is TGTGCCAGCAGTCCCGACAGGGTTATTCGGGGCTACACCTTC.

This clonotype was seen just once. The chain has TRBV2 and TRBJ2-1; D may correspond to TRBD1 or TRBD2 (6 bases each). The CDR3 runs to 16 residues. The germline V gene has CDR1 SNHLY and CDR2 FYNNEI. Trimming shortened V by 8 bases and J by 4 bases, and 21 bases separated the two germline ends. Here the CDR3 reads CASEGETGVSYNEQFF. The CDR3 nucleotides read TGTGCCAGCGAGGGGGAGACGGGAGTCAGTTACAATGAGCAGTTCTTC.

This clonotype has more than one count but fewer than ten. The V gene is TRBV20-1, the J gene TRBJ2-5; TRBD2 matches at 7 bases. The J call may be faulty, since TRBJ2-7 better matches the DNA end. This CDR3 region has 16 residues. Germline CDR1 DFQATT, CDR2 SNEGSKA (reference sequence). The CDR3 DNA follows: TGCAGTGCTCCACTAGCGACTCCCCCCATAGGCTACGAGCAGTACTTC. It yields the protein CSAPLATPPIGYEQYF.

The chain employs TRBV12-3 or TRBV12-4 and TRBJ2-1; weak D call: TRBD2 (6 bases). V was clipped by 9 bases and J by 10 bases, with 13 bases between them. This CDR3 is built from 11 residues. Written as DNA, the CDR3 is TGTGCCAGTCAGGAGGGACTCGAGCAGTTCTTC. This gives the protein CASQEGLEQFF.

This clonotype was recorded a few times. V gene TRBV20-1 combines with J gene TRBJ1-5; TRBD1 matches 7 bases. The trim removed 2 bases at V and 7 bases at J, leaving 5 bases unmatched. Germline loops: CDR1 DFQATT, CDR2 SNEGSKA (reference sequence). The CDR3 extends over 13 amino acids. DNA of the CDR3: TGCAGTGCTAGAACTTACAGGGGACAGCCCCAGCATTTT. It translates to CSARTYRGQPQHF.

This sequence joins TRBV7-9 and TRBJ1-2; no firm D call. V shed 10 bases and J shed 8 bases, with 23 bases lying between them. Germline CDR1 reads SEHNR; CDR2 reads FQNEAQ (reference sequence). The CDR3 totals 14 residues. The CDR3 bases are TGTGCCACAGACACCCGGGCCCTCAAGGAGGGCTACACCTTC. Residues: CATDTRALKEGYTF.

V usage is TRBV5-1 and J usage is TRBJ1-2; D remains unclear. This CDR3 comprises 13 residues. V lost 2 bases and J 4 bases, leaving 9 bases between the germline ends. Per germline, CDR1 SGHRS and CDR2 YFSETQ. The CDR3 sequence is CASSFADIYGYTF. The CDR3 nucleotides are TGCGCCAGCAGCTTCGCGGATATCTATGGCTACACCTTC.

This sequence joins TRBV20-1 and TRBJ2-5, with D tentatively TRBD2 (5 bases). The germline gives CDR1 DFQATT, CDR2 SNEGSKA (reference sequence). Trimming took 6 bases from V and 4 from J, leaving 12 bases between them. CDR3 length: 12 amino acids. In DNA form, the CDR3 reads TGCAGTGCCACACTAGTTCGAGAGACCCAGTACTTC. Its protein product is CSATLVRETQYF.

The gene calls are TRBV20-1 and TRBJ2-1, with TRBD2 matching over 9 bases. The germline CDR1 and CDR2 sequences are DFQATT and SNEGSKA (reference sequence). The CDR3 has 16 amino acids. After removal of 4 bases from V and 8 bases from J, the junction contained 15 bases not matched to a gene. CDR3 sequence: CSATRDAGGPSDEQFF. The CDR3 DNA sequence: TGCAGTGCTACCAGGGATGCGGGAGGGCCCTCGGATGAGCAGTTCTTC.